Each of the 31 T cell receptor beta chains below was sequenced from the same sample in a study of OX40 agonist ivuxolimab in advanced cancers. Sequencing was performed with immunoSEQ multiplex PCR; in TCRdb, only in-frame clones are kept and a portion is missing. This table has about 58,000 clones, over 70% appearing once. The sample in question was CD4+ or CD8+ T cells sorted from blood, obtained in a trial of the OX40 agonist ivuxolimab. All receptors derive from an adult with an advanced solid tumor such as melanoma, head and neck, liver or kidney cancer.

The chain is built from TRBV9 and TRBJ2-1, with 10 positions matching TRBD2. The CDR3 is 16 residues long. V gave up 0 bases and J gave up 8 bases; unmatched junction bases: 8. The germline CDR1 and CDR2 sequences are SGDLS and YYNGEE. The CDR3 DNA reads as TGTGCCAGCAGCGTAGACCTAGCGGGAGTAAGCCATGAGCAGTTCTTC. Translation: CASSVDLAGVSHEQFF.

This chain uses TRBV2 with TRBJ1-3, with a weak D call TRBD1 (5 bases). V was trimmed by 6 bases and J by 0 bases, leaving 9 bases between them. Germline CDR1 reads SNHLY; CDR2 reads FYNNEI. The CDR3 covers 14 residues. CDR3 amino acids: CASRRTSSGNTIYF. The DNA for the CDR3 is TGTGCCAGCAGGAGGACAAGCTCTGGAAACACCATATATTTT.

The V call is TRBV15, the J call TRBJ2-5, with 7 positions matching TRBD1. The junction had 8 bases not matched to a gene; V was cut back by 1 base and J by 6 bases. Germline V gene data show CDR1 as LNHNV and CDR2 as YYDKDF (reference sequence). The CDR3 is 15 residues long. This chain's CDR3 is CATSRVDRAVKTQYF. The DNA for the CDR3 is TGTGCCACCAGCAGAGTCGACAGGGCGGTAAAGACCCAGTACTTC.

V is TRBV20-1 and J is TRBJ2-2; 8 nucleotides align to TRBD1. J lost 7 bases, V lost 6 bases, and 1 base had no gene match. Germline V gene data show CDR1 as DFQATT and CDR2 as SNEGSKA (reference sequence). This CDR3 region has 11 residues. The CDR3 coding sequence is TGCAGTGCGGACAGGGTCGGGGAGCTGTTTTTT. Its protein product is CSADRVGELFF.

The J gene is TRBJ1-3, the V gene TRBV4-2, with no clear D. The V end was cut by 0 bases, the J end by 4 bases, with 10 bases between. The CDR3 is made up of 15 amino acids. Germline V lookup: CDR1 LGHNA, CDR2 YNFKEQ. The CDR3 region is CASSQDGGLGNTIYF. The CDR3 region has the DNA TGTGCCAGCAGCCAAGATGGCGGTCTCGGAAACACCATATATTTT.

This chain links TRBV11-2 with TRBJ2-5, with 12 bases matching TRBD1. The germline V gene encodes CDR1 SGHAT and CDR2 FQNNGV. The CDR3 runs 14 residues. Losses at the gene ends were 2 bases for V and 9 bases for J; bases not matched to a gene: 4. This chain's CDR3 is CASSLWGQGAAQYF. CDR3 in DNA: TGTGCCAGCAGCTTATGGGGACAGGGGGCGGCCCAGTACTTC.

The CDR3 DNA sequence: TGCGCCAGCATGGGGCTCGGACAGAACGGAGAGACCCAGTACTTC. Protein: CASMGLGQNGETQYF. The V and J genes are TRBV5-1 and TRBJ2-5; D is perhaps TRBD1 (6 bases). In germline, CDR1 is SGHRS, CDR2 YFSETQ. CDR3 size: 15 residues. V was pared by 6 bases and J by 4 bases, with 19 bases between.

The V call is TRBV11-2, the J call TRBJ1-3; no clear D gene. The V and J ends lost 4 bases and 4 bases respectively, with 14 bases between them. Germline values: CDR1 SGHAT, CDR2 FQNNGV. The CDR3 is made up of 15 amino acids. Here the CDR3 reads CASSSFVVSGNTIYF. In DNA, the CDR3 is TGTGCCAGCAGCTCCTTTGTTGTCTCAGGAAACACCATATATTTT.

The chain links TRBV19 to TRBJ2-1, with a possible D match to TRBD1 (6 bases). Trimming took off 6 bases at V and 5 bases at J, with 17 bases between the two ends. Germline assignment: CDR1 LNHDA and CDR2 SQIVND (reference sequence). CDR3 length: 15 amino acids. The CDR3: CASSPDRFTDNEQFF. CDR3 nucleotides: TGTGCCAGTAGCCCCGACAGGTTTACCGACAATGAGCAGTTCTTC.

About this clone itself: The junction departs from the called germline gene at one end, perhaps through a read error. The chain joins TRBV7-8 to TRBJ2-3, with 12 bases matching TRBD2. The germline V gene has CDR1 SGHVS and CDR2 FQNEAQ. CDR3 length equals 14 residues. The CDR3 sequence is CASSLAGGVDTQYF. CDR3 DNA sequence: TGTGCCAGCAGCCTAGCGGGAGGGGTAGATACGCAGTATTTT. The full variable domain, its missing parts supplied by reference TRBV7-8 and TRBJ2-3, is GAGVSQSPRYKVAKRGQDVALRCDPISGHVSLFWYQQALGQGPEFLTYFQNEAQLDKSGLPSDRFFAERPEGSVSTLKIQRTQQEDSAVYLCASSLAGGVDTQYFGPGTRLTVL.

V gene TRBV30 combines with J gene TRBJ1-5; 7 bases align to TRBD1. The V gene end was trimmed by 0 bases and the J gene end by 6 bases; junction bases not matched to a gene: 11. The length of the CDR3 is 16 residues. Germline values: CDR1 GTSNPN, CDR2 SVGIG (reference sequence). The CDR3 loop reads CAWSVRWQGGSQPQHF. CDR3 in DNA: TGTGCCTGGAGTGTACGTTGGCAGGGGGGAAGTCAGCCCCAGCATTTT. Full variable domain (outside the CDR3, taken from reference TRBV30 and TRBJ1-5): SQTIHQWPATLVQPVGSPLSLECTVEGTSNPNLYWYRQAAGRGLQLLFYSVGIGQISSEVPQNLSASRPQDRQFILSSKKLLLSDSGFYLCAWSVRWQGGSQPQHFGDGTRLSIL.

The chain joins TRBV5-8 to TRBJ2-5; the D gene is possibly TRBD1 (5 bases). The CDR3 spans 15 residues. Germline assignment: CDR1 SGHTS and CDR2 YDEGEE. Trimming left V 3 bases short and J 4 bases short, with 16 bases between. The CDR3: CASSWQGGWTETQYF. In DNA form, the CDR3 reads TGTGCCAGCAGCTGGCAGGGTGGTTGGACAGAGACCCAGTACTTC.

V and J are TRBV9 and TRBJ2-1; 13 bases align to TRBD2. The CDR3 is 16 amino acids. Per germline, CDR1 SGDLS and CDR2 YYNGEE. Trimming removed 4 bases from V and 5 bases from J; junction bases left unmatched: 6. In DNA form, the CDR3 reads TGTGCCAGCAGCATCACTAGCGGGAGGGTAGACAATGAGCAGTTCTTC. It codes for CASSITSGRVDNEQFF.

This CDR3 reads CASSLSRAYTGELFF. The CDR3 DNA sequence: TGTGCCAGCAGCTTATCTCGGGCCTACACCGGGGAGCTGTTTTTT. The V and J genes are TRBV7-2 and TRBJ2-2; D not certain. Germline V lookup: CDR1 SGHTA, CDR2 FQGNSA. Trimming shortened V by 2 bases and J by 3 bases, and 10 bases separated the two germline ends. The CDR3 length is 15 residues. The full variable domain, rest sourced from reference TRBV7-2 and TRBJ2-2, is GAGVSQSPSNKVTEKGKDVELRCDPISGHTALYWYRQSLGQGLEFLIYFQGNSAPDKSGLPSDRFSAERTGGSVSTLTIQRTQQEDSAVYLCASSLSRAYTGELFFGEGSRLTVL.

The chain joins TRBV30 to TRBJ2-1, with D possibly TRBD1 on 5 matching bases. Germline V gives CDR1 GTSNPN, CDR2 SVGIG (reference sequence). V was trimmed by 0 bases and J by 4 bases, leaving 13 bases between them. The CDR3 runs to 15 residues. In DNA, the CDR3 is TGTGCCTGGAGTGTAAGGGGTATGCTTTACAATGAGCAGTTCTTC. Translation: CAWSVRGMLYNEQFF. Together with reference TRBV30 and TRBJ2-1, the CDR3 gives the full variable domain: SQTIHQWPATLVQPVGSPLSLECTVEGTSNPNLYWYRQAAGRGLQLLFYSVGIGQISSEVPQNLSASRPQDRQFILSSKKLLLSDSGFYLCAWSVRGMLYNEQFFGPGTRLTVL.

This chain links TRBV9 with TRBJ2-1, with no clear D. V was clipped by 0 bases and J by 9 bases, with 10 bases between them. This CDR3 contains 13 residues. Germline CDR1 reads SGDLS; CDR2 reads YYNGEE. The CDR3 sequence is CASSVATNVEQFF. CDR3 in DNA: TGTGCCAGCAGCGTAGCTACGAATGTTGAGCAGTTCTTC.

The rearrangement uses TRBV2 and TRBJ1-5; 10 bases fit TRBD1. Looked up from germline, CDR1 is SNHLY and CDR2 is FYNNEI. V shed 7 bases, J shed 4 bases, and the junction held 7 bases outside the gene matches. This CDR3 spans 15 amino acids. DNA of the CDR3: TGTGCCAGCAAGGGGGACAGGGGAGCGAATCAGCCCCAGCATTTT. Protein sequence: CASKGDRGANQPQHF.

The J gene is TRBJ1-4, the V gene TRBV30, with D uncertain. The CDR3 is 14 amino acids. V lost 4 bases to trimming and J lost 4 bases, with 13 bases between them. Germline loops: CDR1 GTSNPN, CDR2 SVGIG (reference sequence). CDR3 nucleotides: TGTGCCTGGACCCGGAAGTCGGATAATGAAAAACTGTTTTTT. This codes for CAWTRKSDNEKLFF.

The genes are TRBV5-1 and TRBJ2-3; the D gene could be TRBD1 or TRBD2 (6 bases each). V lost 0 bases to trimming and J lost 2 bases, with 10 bases between them. The CDR3 loop spans 15 amino acids. The germline V gene encodes CDR1 SGHRS and CDR2 YFSETQ. The CDR3 DNA reads as TGCGCCAGCAGCTTGGAAGGGGGGCTCACAGATACGCAGTATTTT. Translating it yields CASSLEGGLTDTQYF.

The chain links TRBV29-1 to TRBJ1-2; D is ambiguous. The CDR3 covers 11 residues. With 5 bases removed from V and 4 bases from J, the gap between germline ends came to 8 bases. Germline-derived CDR1 and CDR2 are SQVTM and ANQGSEA. The CDR3 region has the DNA TGCAGCGTTCCGGAAATCTATGGCTACACCTTC. Its protein is CSVPEIYGYTF.

The chain couples TRBV18 to TRBJ1-1; D unresolved. The CDR3 runs to 15 residues. CDR1 and CDR2 from the germline V gene are KGHSH and LQKENI. V lost 1 base to trimming and J lost 0 bases, with 9 bases between them. The CDR3 DNA sequence: TGTGCCAGCTCACCACGGCAGTTGGTGAACACTGAAGCTTTCTTT. It translates to CASSPRQLVNTEAFF. The full variable domain, in which reference TRBV18 and TRBJ1-1 provide the parts outside the CDR3, is NAGVMQNPRHLVRRRGQEARLRCSPMKGHSHVYWYRQLPEEGLKFMVYLQKENIIDESGMPKERFSAEFPKEGPSILRIQQVVRGDSAAYFCASSPRQLVNTEAFFGQGTRLTVV.

The J gene is TRBJ2-3, the V gene TRBV5-5; no clear D gene. Trimming left V 2 bases short and J 6 bases short, with 13 bases between. This CDR3 is built from 14 residues. Germline lookup yields CDR1 SGHKS and CDR2 YYEKEE (reference sequence). Written as DNA, the CDR3 is TGTGCCAGCAGCTTCCTGACTGAACAGGATACGCAGTATTTT. As protein: CASSFLTEQDTQYF.

This rearrangement joins TRBV6-5 to TRBJ1-4, with TRBD1 identical over 8 bases. Looked up from germline, CDR1 is MNHEY and CDR2 is SVGAGI. This CDR3 is built from 14 residues. The ends lost 6 bases at V and 6 bases at J; junction bases unmatched: 6. The chain's CDR3 is CASSRTGFDEKLFF. CDR3 nucleotide sequence: TGTGCCAGCAGCCGGACAGGGTTTGATGAAAAACTGTTTTTT.

The sample holds one count of this clone. The V call is TRBV7-6, the J call TRBJ2-2, with D possibly TRBD1 on 7 matching bases. The CDR3 has 15 residues. V was pared by 5 bases and J by 4 bases, with 14 bases between. The germline V gene has CDR1 SGHVS and CDR2 FNYEAQ. CDR3 protein: CASSRGQGGTGELFF. The CDR3 region has the DNA TGTGCCAGCAGCCGAGGGCAGGGGGGCACCGGGGAGCTGTTTTTT.

The chain carries TRBV5-1 and TRBJ2-1; D tentatively fits TRBD1 or TRBD2 (5 bases each). Trimming left V 4 bases short and J 8 bases short, with 16 bases between. Germline values: CDR1 SGHRS, CDR2 YFSETQ. The CDR3 length is 14 residues. CDR3 sequence (DNA): TGCGCCAGCAGCCCACAAATGACAGCGGATGAGCAGTTCTTC. Its translation is CASSPQMTADEQFF.

The V gene is TRBV4-3, the J gene TRBJ2-5; D gene ambiguous. The CDR3 has 15 residues. CDR1 LGHNA and CDR2 YSLEER come from the germline V gene. Trimming took 0 bases from V and 0 from J, leaving 8 bases between them. The CDR3 sequence: CASSQDLGNQETQYF. The CDR3 nucleotides are TGCGCCAGCAGCCAAGATCTTGGCAACCAAGAGACCCAGTACTTC.

The table lists this clone with a count of one. The chain is built from TRBV10-3 and TRBJ1-2, with TRBD1 matching over 9 bases. CDR1 is ENHRY and CDR2 is SYGVKD in the germline V gene. The CDR3 totals 14 residues. The J segment lost 5 bases and the V segment lost 7 bases, leaving 8 bases of the junction unmatched. The CDR3 loop reads CAIKYGQGTYGYTF. CDR3 nucleotide sequence: TGTGCCATCAAGTATGGACAGGGGACTTATGGCTACACCTTC.

The chain uses TRBV7-8 and TRBJ2-1; 12 bases match TRBD2. There are 15 residues in the CDR3. J gave up 8 bases and V 5 bases, and 7 bases lay outside the gene matches. Germline V gene sequence: CDR1 SGHVS, CDR2 FQNEAQ. The CDR3 sequence is CASSQGLAGTYEQFF. For the CDR3, the DNA is TGTGCCAGCAGCCAGGGACTAGCGGGTACGTATGAGCAGTTCTTC.

The rearrangement uses TRBV18 and TRBJ1-1; a possible D gene is TRBD1 (5 bases). CDR1 and CDR2 (germline): KGHSH, LQKENI. V dropped 6 bases and J dropped 0 bases, with 11 bases sitting between them. The CDR3 covers 14 residues. CDR3 loop: CASSPGRVNTEAFF. CDR3 nucleotide sequence: TGTGCCAGCTCCCCGGGACGTGTGAACACTGAAGCTTTCTTT.

V and J are TRBV28 and TRBJ2-7; tentatively, D is TRBD1 (6 bases). This CDR3 spans 14 amino acids. The V end lost 7 bases, the J end lost 5 bases, and 18 bases lay between the germline ends. CDR1 is MDHEN, CDR2 SYDVKM, per germline. CDR3 coding DNA: TGTGCCAGCAACATAGGGGGTTTGTCCGACGAGCAGTACTTC. It translates to CASNIGGLSDEQYF.

The chain combines TRBV2 with TRBJ2-3; no reliable D call. Trimming shortened V by 3 bases and J by 8 bases, and 15 bases separated the two germline ends. The germline V gene encodes CDR1 SNHLY and CDR2 FYNNEI. The CDR3 consists of 14 residues. The CDR3 nucleotides are TGTGCCAGCAGTGAGACCAACTCGCAGGTTACGCAGTATTTT. This gives the protein CASSETNSQVTQYF.